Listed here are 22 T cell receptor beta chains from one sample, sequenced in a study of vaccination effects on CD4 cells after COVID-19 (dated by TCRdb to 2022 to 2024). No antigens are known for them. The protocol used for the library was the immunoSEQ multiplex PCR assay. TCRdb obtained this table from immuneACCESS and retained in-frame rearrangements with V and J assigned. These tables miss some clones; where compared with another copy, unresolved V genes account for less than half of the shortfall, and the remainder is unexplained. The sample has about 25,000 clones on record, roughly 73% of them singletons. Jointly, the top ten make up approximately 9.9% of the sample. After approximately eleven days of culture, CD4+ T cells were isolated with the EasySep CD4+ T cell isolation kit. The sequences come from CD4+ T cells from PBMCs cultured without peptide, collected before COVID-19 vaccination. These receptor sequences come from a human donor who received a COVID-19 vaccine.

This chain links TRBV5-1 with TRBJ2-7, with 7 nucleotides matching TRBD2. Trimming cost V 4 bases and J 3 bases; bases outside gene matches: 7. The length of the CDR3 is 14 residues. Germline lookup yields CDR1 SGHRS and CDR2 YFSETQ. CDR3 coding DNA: TGCGCCAGCAGCGGGGGGGACTCAGACTACGAGCAGTACTTC. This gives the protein CASSGGDSDYEQYF.

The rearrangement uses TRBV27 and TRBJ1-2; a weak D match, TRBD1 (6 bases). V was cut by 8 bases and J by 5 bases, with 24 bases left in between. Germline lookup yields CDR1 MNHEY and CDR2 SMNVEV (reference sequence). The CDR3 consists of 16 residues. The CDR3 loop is CASRGRAGTAAYGYTF. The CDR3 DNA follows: TGTGCCAGCCGGGGGCGGGCAGGGACGGCTGCTTATGGCTACACCTTC.

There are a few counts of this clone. The CDR3 reads CASGLVLQGSDYGYTF. The CDR3 DNA sequence: TGTGCTAGTGGTTTGGTACTTCAGGGATCCGACTATGGCTACACCTTC. The chain is built from TRBV12-5 and TRBJ1-2, with D perhaps matching TRBD1 (5 bases). Germline CDR1 LGHNT, CDR2 FRNRAP. This CDR3 contains 16 residues. V lost 0 bases and J lost 3, with 14 bases in between. Together with reference TRBV12-5 and TRBJ1-2, the CDR3 gives the full variable domain: DARVTQTPRHKVTEMGQEVTMRCQPILGHNTVFWYRQTMMQGLELLAYFRNRAPLDDSGMPKDRFSAEMPDATLATLKIQPSEPRDSAVYFCASGLVLQGSDYGYTFGSGTRLTVV.

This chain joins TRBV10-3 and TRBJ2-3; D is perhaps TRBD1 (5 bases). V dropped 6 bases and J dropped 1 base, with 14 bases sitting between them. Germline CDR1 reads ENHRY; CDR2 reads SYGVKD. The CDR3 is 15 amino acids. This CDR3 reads CAISWGQGGTDTQYF. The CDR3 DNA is TGTGCCATCAGCTGGGGCCAGGGTGGCACAGATACGCAGTATTTT.

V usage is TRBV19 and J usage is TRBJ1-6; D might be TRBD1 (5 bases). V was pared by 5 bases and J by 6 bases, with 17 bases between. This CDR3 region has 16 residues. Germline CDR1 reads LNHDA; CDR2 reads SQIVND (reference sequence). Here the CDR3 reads CASSETGLGLNSPLHF. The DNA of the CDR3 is TGTGCCAGTAGTGAAACAGGTTTAGGCCTTAATTCACCCCTCCACTTT.

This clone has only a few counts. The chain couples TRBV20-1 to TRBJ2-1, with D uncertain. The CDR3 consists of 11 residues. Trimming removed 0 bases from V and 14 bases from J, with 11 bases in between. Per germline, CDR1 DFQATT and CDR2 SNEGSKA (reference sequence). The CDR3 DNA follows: TGCAGTGCTAGAGATCTCCATGGGAAGTTCTTC. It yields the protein CSARDLHGKFF.

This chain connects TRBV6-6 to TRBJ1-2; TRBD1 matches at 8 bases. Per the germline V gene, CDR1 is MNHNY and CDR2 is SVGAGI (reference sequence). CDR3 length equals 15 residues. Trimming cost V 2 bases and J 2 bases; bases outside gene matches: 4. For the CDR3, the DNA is TGTGCCAGCAGTTACGACAGGGGTTCCAACTATGGCTACACCTTC. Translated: CASSYDRGSNYGYTF.

CDR3: CASSQERAKGRTEAFF. The CDR3, as DNA: TGTGCCAGCAGCCAAGAAAGGGCCAAGGGTCGGACTGAAGCTTTCTTT. The rearrangement uses TRBV4-2 and TRBJ1-1; no firm D call. The CDR3 has 16 residues. Trimming took off 0 bases at V and 5 bases at J, with 16 bases between the two ends. Germline loops: CDR1 LGHNA, CDR2 YNFKEQ.

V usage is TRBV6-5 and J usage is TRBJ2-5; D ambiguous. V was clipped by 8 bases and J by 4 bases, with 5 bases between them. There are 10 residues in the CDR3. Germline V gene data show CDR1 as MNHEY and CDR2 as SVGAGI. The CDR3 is CASGRETQYF. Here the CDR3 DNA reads TGTGCCAGCGGGCGAGAGACCCAGTACTTC.

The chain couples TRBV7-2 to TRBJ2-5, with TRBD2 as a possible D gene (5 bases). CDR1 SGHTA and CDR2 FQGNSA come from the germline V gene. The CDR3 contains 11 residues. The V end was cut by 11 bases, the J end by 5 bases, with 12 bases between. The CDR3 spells CAAGDGETQYF. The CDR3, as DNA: TGTGCCGCCGGGGATGGGGAGACCCAGTACTTC.

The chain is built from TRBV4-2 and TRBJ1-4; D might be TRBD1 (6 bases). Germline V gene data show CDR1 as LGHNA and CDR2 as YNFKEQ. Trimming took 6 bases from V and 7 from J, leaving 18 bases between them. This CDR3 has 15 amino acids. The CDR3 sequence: CASRRLGGGGEKLFF. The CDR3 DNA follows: TGTGCCAGCAGAAGGTTGGGGGGCGGCGGTGAAAAACTGTTTTTT.

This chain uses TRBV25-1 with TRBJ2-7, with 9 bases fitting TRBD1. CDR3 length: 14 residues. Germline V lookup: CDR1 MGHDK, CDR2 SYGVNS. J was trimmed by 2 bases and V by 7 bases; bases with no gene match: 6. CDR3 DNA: TGTGCCAGCACCGGACAGGGGCGACCCTACGAGCAGTACTTC. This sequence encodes CASTGQGRPYEQYF.

CDR3 DNA: TGCGCCAGCAGCCAAGGGGAACCGACAAGAGTTAATGAAAAACTGTTTTTT. It yields the protein CASSQGEPTRVNEKLFF. The gene calls are TRBV4-1 and TRBJ1-4; no reliable D call. From germline, CDR1 is MGHRA and CDR2 YSYEKL. Trimming pared 1 base from V and 4 bases from J, leaving 16 bases between. This CDR3 is 17 amino acids long.

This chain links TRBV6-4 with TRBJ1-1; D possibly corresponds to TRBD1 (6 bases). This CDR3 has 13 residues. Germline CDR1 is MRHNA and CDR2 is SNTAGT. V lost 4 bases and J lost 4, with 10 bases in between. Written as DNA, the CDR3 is TGTGCCAGCAGTGCCGAGGGGGGCACTGAAGCTTTCTTT. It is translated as CASSAEGGTEAFF.

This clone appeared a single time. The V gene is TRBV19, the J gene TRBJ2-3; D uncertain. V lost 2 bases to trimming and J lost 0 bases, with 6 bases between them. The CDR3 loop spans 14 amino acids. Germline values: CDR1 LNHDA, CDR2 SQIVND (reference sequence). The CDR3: CASSITGSTDTQYF. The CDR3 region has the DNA TGTGCCAGTAGTATAACTGGGAGCACAGATACGCAGTATTTT.

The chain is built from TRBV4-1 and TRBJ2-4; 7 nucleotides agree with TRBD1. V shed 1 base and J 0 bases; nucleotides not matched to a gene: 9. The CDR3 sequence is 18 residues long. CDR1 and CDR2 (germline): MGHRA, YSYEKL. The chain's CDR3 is CASSQGSQGELAKNIQYF. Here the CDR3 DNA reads TGCGCCAGCAGCCAAGGTTCCCAGGGGGAACTAGCCAAAAACATTCAGTACTTC.

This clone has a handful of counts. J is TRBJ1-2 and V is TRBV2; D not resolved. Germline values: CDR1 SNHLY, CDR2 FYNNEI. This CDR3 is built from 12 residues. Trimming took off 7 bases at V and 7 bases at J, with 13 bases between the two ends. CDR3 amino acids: CASTGEAGGYTF. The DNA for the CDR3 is TGTGCCAGCACCGGAGAGGCAGGTGGCTACACCTTC.

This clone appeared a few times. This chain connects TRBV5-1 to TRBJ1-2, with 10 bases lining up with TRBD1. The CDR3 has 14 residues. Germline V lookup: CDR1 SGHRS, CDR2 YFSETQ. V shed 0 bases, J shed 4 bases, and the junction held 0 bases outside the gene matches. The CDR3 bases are TGCGCCAGCAGCTTGGGACAGGGGGCCTATGGCTACACCTTC. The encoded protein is CASSLGQGAYGYTF.

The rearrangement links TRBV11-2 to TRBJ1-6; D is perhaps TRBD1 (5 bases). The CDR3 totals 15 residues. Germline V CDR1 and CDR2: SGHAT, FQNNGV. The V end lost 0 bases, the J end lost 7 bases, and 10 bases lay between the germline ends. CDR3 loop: CASSLDPGPNSPLHF. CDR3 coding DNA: TGTGCCAGCAGCTTAGACCCGGGGCCGAATTCACCCCTCCACTTT.

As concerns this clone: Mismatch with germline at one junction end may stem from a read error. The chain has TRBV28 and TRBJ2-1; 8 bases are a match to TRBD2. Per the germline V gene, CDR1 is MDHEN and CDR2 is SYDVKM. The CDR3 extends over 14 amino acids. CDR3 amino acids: CATLASGSYNEQLF. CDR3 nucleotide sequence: TGTGCCACCCTGGCTAGCGGGTCCTACAATGAGCAGCTCTTC.

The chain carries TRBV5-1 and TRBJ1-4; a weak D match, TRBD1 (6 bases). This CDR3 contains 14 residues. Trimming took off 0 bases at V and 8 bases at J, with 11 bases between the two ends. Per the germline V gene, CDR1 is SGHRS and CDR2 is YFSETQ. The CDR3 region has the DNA TGCGCCAGCAGCTTGGGCAGGGGAGGAGAAAAACTGTTTTTT. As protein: CASSLGRGGEKLFF.

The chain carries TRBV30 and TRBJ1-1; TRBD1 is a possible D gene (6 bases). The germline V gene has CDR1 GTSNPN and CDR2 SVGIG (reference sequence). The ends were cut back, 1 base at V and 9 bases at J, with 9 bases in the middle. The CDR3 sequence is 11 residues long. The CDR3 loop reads CAWSDREQAFF. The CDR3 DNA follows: TGTGCCTGGAGTGACAGGGAGCAAGCTTTCTTT.